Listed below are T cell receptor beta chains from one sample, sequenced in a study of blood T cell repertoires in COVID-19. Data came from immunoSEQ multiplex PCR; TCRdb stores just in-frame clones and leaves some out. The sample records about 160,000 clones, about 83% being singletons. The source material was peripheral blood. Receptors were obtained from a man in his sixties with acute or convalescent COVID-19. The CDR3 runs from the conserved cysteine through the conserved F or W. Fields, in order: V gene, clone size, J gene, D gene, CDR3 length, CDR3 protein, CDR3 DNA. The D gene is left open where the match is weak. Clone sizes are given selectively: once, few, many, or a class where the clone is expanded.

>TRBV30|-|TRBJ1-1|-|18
CAWSPRRGTPVMNTEAFF
TGTGCCTGGAGTCCCCGTCGGGGGACTCCAGTCATGAACACTGAAGCTTTCTTT
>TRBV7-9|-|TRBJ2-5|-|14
CASSLSQVQETQYF
TGTGCCAGCAGCTTAAGTCAGGTGCAAGAGACCCAGTACTTC
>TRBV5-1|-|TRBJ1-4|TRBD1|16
CASSLQTGMVNEKLFF
TGCGCCAGCAGCCTACAGACAGGGATGGTTAATGAAAAACTGTTTTTT
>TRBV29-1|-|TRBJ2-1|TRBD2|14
CSVPGLAGVNEQFF
TGCAGCGTTCCCGGACTAGCGGGGGTTAATGAGCAGTTCTTC
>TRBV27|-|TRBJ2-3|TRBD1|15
CASSQTGYSTDTQYF
TGTGCCAGCAGCCAGACAGGGTATAGCACAGATACGCAGTATTTT
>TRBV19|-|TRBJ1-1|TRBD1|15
CASSPEGQGHTEAFF
TGTGCCAGTAGTCCAGAGGGACAGGGCCACACTGAAGCTTTCTTT
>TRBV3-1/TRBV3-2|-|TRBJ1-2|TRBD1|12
CASSPGQEAYTF
TGTGCCAGCAGCCCGGGACAGGAGGCCTACACCTTC
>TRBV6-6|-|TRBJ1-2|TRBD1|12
CASSYGQGGYTF
TGTGCCAGCAGTTATGGACAGGGTGGCTACACCTTC
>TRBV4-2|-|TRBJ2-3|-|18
CASSQGLGLTYSTDTQYF
TGTGCCAGCAGCCAAGGGCTGGGCTTAACTTATAGCACAGATACGCAGTATTTT
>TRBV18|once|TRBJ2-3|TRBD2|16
CASSPRAKAGGDTQYF
TGTGCCAGCTCACCACGGGCAAAAGCGGGAGGAGATACGCAGTATTTT
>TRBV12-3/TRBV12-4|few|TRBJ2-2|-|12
CASRQGTGELFF
TGTGCCAGCAGGCAGGGCACCGGGGAGCTGTTTTTT
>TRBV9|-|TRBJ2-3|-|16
CASSVDARSSTDTQYF
TGTGCCAGCAGCGTAGACGCGAGATCTAGCACAGATACGCAGTATTTT
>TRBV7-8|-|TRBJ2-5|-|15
CASSSGGGVGETQYF
TGTGCCAGCAGCTCTGGAGGAGGGGTGGGAGAGACCCAGTACTTC
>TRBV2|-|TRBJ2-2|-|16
CASSELAGLNTGELFF
TGTGCCAGCAGTGAATTGGCGGGATTGAACACCGGGGAGCTGTTTTTT
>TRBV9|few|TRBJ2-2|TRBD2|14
CASESGEATGELFF
TGTGCCAGCGAGAGCGGGGAGGCCACCGGGGAGCTGTTTTTT
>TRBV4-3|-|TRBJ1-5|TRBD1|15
CASSQVVSGGQPQHF
TGCGCCAGCAGCCAAGTGGTGTCAGGGGGTCAGCCCCAGCATTTT